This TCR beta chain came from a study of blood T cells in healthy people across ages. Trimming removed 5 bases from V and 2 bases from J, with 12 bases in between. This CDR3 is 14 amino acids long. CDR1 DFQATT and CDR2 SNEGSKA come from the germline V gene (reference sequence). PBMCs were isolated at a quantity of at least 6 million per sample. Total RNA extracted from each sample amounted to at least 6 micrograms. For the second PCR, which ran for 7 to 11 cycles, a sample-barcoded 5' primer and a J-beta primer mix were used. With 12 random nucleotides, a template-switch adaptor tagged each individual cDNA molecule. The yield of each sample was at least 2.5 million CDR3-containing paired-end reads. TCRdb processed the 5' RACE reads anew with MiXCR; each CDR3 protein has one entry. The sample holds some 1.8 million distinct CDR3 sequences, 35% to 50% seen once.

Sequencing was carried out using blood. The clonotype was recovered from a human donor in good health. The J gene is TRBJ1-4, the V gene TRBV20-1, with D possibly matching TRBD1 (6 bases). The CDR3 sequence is CSAGGAWTNEKLFF. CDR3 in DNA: TGCAGTGCTGGGGGGGCGTGGACTAATGAAAAACTGTTTTTT.